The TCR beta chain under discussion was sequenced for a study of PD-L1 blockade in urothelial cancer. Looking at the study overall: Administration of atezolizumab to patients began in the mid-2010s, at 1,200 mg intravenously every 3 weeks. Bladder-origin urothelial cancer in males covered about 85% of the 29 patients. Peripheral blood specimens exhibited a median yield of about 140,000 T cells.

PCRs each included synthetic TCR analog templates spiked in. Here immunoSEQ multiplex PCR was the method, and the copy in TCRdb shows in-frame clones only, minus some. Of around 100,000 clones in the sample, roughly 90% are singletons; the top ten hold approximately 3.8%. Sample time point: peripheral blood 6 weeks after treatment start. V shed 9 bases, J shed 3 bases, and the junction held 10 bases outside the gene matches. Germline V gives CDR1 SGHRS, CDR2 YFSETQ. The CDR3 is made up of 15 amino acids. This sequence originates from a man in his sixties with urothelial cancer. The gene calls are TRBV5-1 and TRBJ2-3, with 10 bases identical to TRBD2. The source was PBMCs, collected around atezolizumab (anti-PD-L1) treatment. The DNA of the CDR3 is TGCGCCACCCAGATTAGCGGGGGGACTACAGATACGCAGTATTTT. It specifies CATQISGGTTDTQYF.